This T cell receptor beta chain was sequenced for a study of blood T cell repertoires in COVID-19. Study-level information: PBMCs, B-cell-depleted T cells, or T cells were the source of the cDNA or gDNA that made up the material.

TCRdb keeps only in-frame clones here, not all; method: immunoSEQ multiplex PCR. Of roughly 250,000 clones listed, 91% were seen once; the top ten hold approximately 2.6%. The CDR3 covers 17 residues. Looked up from germline, CDR1 is SEHNR and CDR2 is FQNEAQ (reference sequence). The ends lost 4 bases at V and 3 bases at J; junction bases unmatched: 12. The chain combines TRBV7-9 with TRBJ2-7; the match to TRBD2 covers 10 bases. The receptor was isolated from a person between 18 and 30 years old with COVID-19, enrolled during active disease. Sequenced input: peripheral blood. The CDR3 sequence: CASSSPPGVAGGYEQYF. The CDR3 bases are TGTGCCAGCAGCTCACCTCCTGGGGTAGCGGGAGGCTACGAGCAGTACTTC. Full variable domain (rest looked up from reference TRBV7-9 and TRBJ2-7): DTGVSQNPRHKITKRGQNVTFRCDPISEHNRLYWYRQTLGQGPEFLTYFQNEAQLEKSRLLSDRFSAERPKGSFSTLEIQRTEQGDSAMYLCASSSPPGVAGGYEQYFGPGTRLTVT.